Listed below are T cell receptor beta chains from one sample, sequenced in a study of blood T cell repertoires in COVID-19. The assay was immunoSEQ multiplex PCR, and TCRdb's table has in-frame clones only and misses some. This sample has about 100,000 clones, with less than 90% found just once. Sequencing was carried out using peripheral blood. Receptor source: a man aged 30 to 45 in a cohort sampled during active COVID-19. The CDR3 runs from the conserved cysteine through the conserved F or W. The D gene is left open where the match is weak. Size values are once, few and many counts, or a class for expanded clones, and some rows have none.

>NA|NA|TRBV18|TRBJ1-4
CASSREASEKLFF
TGTGCCAGCTCACGGGAGGCTAGTGAAAAACTGTTTTTT
>NA|NA|TRBV5-1|TRBJ1-4
CASSLAGLTNEKLFF
TGCGCCAGCAGCTTGGCAGGGCTAACTAATGAAAAACTGTTTTTT
>TRBD1|NA|TRBV2|TRBJ1-1
CASSQDRAGEAFF
TGTGCCAGCAGCCAAGACAGGGCTGGTGAAGCTTTCTTT
>NA|NA|TRBV2|TRBJ2-4
CASGQDSKNLAKNIQYF
TGTGCCAGCGGGCAGGACAGCAAGAATCTAGCCAAAAACATTCAGTACTTC
>NA|NA|TRBV6-5|TRBJ2-6
CASSYKSGSGANVLTF
TGTGCCAGCAGTTACAAATCGGGCTCTGGGGCCAACGTCCTGACTTTC
>NA|NA|TRBV7-2|TRBJ1-6
CASSSGQTLNSPLHF
TGTGCCAGCAGCTCCGGACAGACATTGAATTCACCCCTCCACTTT
>NA|once|TRBV6-2/TRBV6-3|TRBJ1-2
CASSSDDRTLVGYTF
TGTGCCAGCAGTTCGGACGACAGGACCCTTGTTGGCTACACCTTC
>TRBD1|NA|TRBV5-1|TRBJ1-2
CASSSRQGAQGYTF
TGCGCCAGCAGCTCGCGACAGGGGGCGCAGGGCTACACCTTC
>NA|NA|TRBV7-6|TRBJ1-3
CASSEQPGLMRNTIYF
TGTGCCAGCAGCGAGCAACCGGGACTTATGCGAAACACCATATATTTT
>NA|NA|TRBV2|TRBJ1-1
CASTGNTEAFF
TGTGCCAGCACCGGGAACACTGAAGCTTTCTTT
>TRBD1|NA|TRBV5-1|TRBJ1-2
CASSPETGGYTF
TGCGCCAGCAGCCCCGAGACAGGGGGCTACACCTTC